These 27 T cell receptor beta chains originate from one sample sequenced in a study of shared clonotypes between healthy human individuals. The table came from immunoSEQ multiplex PCR; TCRdb's copy has only in-frame clones and leaves some out. This table has 2 million to 2.5 million clones, more than 85% appearing once. Sequenced: naive CD4+ T cells from PBMCs. Subset of the sample: CD45RA+ positively selected. The receptor source for this set is a man between 18 and 35 years old in good health. Some clones in this sample may be carry-over from other donors' samples.

The chain links TRBV13 to TRBJ1-1; no clear D. Germline lookup yields CDR1 PRHDT and CDR2 FYEKMQ (reference sequence). The V and J ends lost 4 bases and 0 bases respectively, with 6 bases between them. The CDR3 runs to 13 residues. The CDR3 is CASSYILNTEAFF. In DNA, the CDR3 is TGTGCCAGCAGCTACATTTTGAACACTGAAGCTTTCTTT.

Regarding this clone: Other nucleotide sequences from this sample produce the same CDR3. The chain carries TRBV9 and TRBJ2-5; 8 nucleotides align to TRBD1. The ends lost 4 bases at V and 2 bases at J; junction bases unmatched: 4. CDR3 length equals 14 residues. The germline V gene has CDR1 SGDLS and CDR2 YYNGEE. CDR3 in DNA: TGTGCCAGCAGCCCGCGACAGGGGCAAGAGACCCAGTACTTC. It specifies CASSPRQGQETQYF. The full variable domain, its missing parts supplied by reference TRBV9 and TRBJ2-5, is DSGVTQTPKHLITATGQRVTLRCSPRSGDLSVYWYQQSLDQGLQFLIQYYNGEERAKGNILERFSAQQFPDLHSELNLSSLELGDSALYFCASSPRQGQETQYFGPGTRLLVL.

This clone was detected only a few times. The chain employs TRBV5-1 and TRBJ1-1; TRBD1 matches at 7 bases. The CDR3 sequence is 12 residues long. Trimming at V came to 4 bases and at J to 8 bases, leaving 5 bases not matched to a gene. Germline loops: CDR1 SGHRS, CDR2 YFSETQ. The CDR3: CASSTGQAEAFF. In DNA, the CDR3 is TGCGCCAGCAGCACAGGACAGGCCGAAGCTTTCTTT.

The chain links TRBV29-1 to TRBJ2-3; D remains ambiguous. The germline V gene has CDR1 SQVTM and CDR2 ANQGSEA. The germline V and J ends were trimmed by 5 bases and 4 bases, with 13 bases remaining between them. This CDR3 spans 13 amino acids. The DNA of the CDR3 is TGCAGCGTTCGATGGGGTAGGGCAGATACGCAGTATTTT. Translating it yields CSVRWGRADTQYF.

This sequence joins TRBV5-1 and TRBJ1-3; D not resolved. V lost 0 bases and J lost 0, with 10 bases in between. The germline CDR1 and CDR2 sequences are SGHRS and YFSETQ. This CDR3 spans 16 amino acids. CDR3 region: CASSLEAGSSGNTIYF. The CDR3, as DNA: TGCGCCAGCAGCTTGGAGGCGGGGAGCTCTGGAAACACCATATATTTT.

The chain recombines TRBV28 with TRBJ2-2; 11 nucleotides agree with TRBD2. The CDR3 has 20 amino acids. Germline CDR1 MDHEN, CDR2 SYDVKM. V lost 0 bases and J lost 0; bases outside the gene matches: 9. The CDR3: CASSLWGLTSGSANTGELFF. The CDR3 coding sequence is TGTGCCAGCAGTTTATGGGGCCTAACTAGCGGGAGTGCGAACACCGGGGAGCTGTTTTTT.

The chain carries TRBV4-2 and TRBJ1-3; D possibly corresponds to TRBD1 (5 bases). The CDR3 loop spans 15 amino acids. V shed 4 bases and J shed 4 bases, with 14 bases lying between them. Germline CDR1 LGHNA, CDR2 YNFKEQ. CDR3 nucleotides: TGTGCCAGCAGCCCTACGGGGGGATCCGGAAACACCATATATTTT. Protein sequence: CASSPTGGSGNTIYF.

The chain is built from TRBV27 and TRBJ1-5; the D gene is possibly TRBD1 (5 bases). V dropped 4 bases and J dropped 5 bases, with 18 bases sitting between them. Germline V lookup: CDR1 MNHEY, CDR2 SMNVEV (reference sequence). The CDR3 loop spans 16 amino acids. CDR3 sequence reads: CASSSSPGRLDQPQHF. The CDR3 coding sequence is TGTGCCAGCAGTTCGTCCCCAGGGAGGTTGGATCAGCCCCAGCATTTT.

V is TRBV25-1 and J is TRBJ2-1; 9 nucleotides agree with TRBD1. Germline CDR1 is MGHDK and CDR2 is SYGVNS. CDR3 length: 17 amino acids. Unmatched junction bases numbered 13, after V lost 4 bases and J lost 6 bases. CDR3 residues: CASSGSLGQGLANEQFF. For the CDR3, the DNA is TGTGCCAGCAGTGGGTCACTAGGACAGGGGCTAGCCAATGAGCAGTTCTTC. Full variable domain (remainder filled in from reference TRBV25-1 and TRBJ2-1): EADIYQTPRYLVIGTGKKITLECSQTMGHDKMYWYQQDPGMELHLIHYSYGVNSTEKGDLSSESTVSRIRTEHFPLTLESARPSHTSQYLCASSGSLGQGLANEQFFGPGTRLTVL.

The gene calls are TRBV6-6 and TRBJ2-1; D ambiguous. V dropped 8 bases and J dropped 0 bases, with 8 bases sitting between them. The CDR3 spans 13 residues. CDR1 and CDR2 from the germline V gene are MNHNY and SVGAGI (reference sequence). Here the CDR3 reads CASGVDSYNEQFF. The CDR3 coding sequence is TGTGCCAGCGGGGTAGACTCCTACAATGAGCAGTTCTTC.

Note on this clone: Other DNA sequences in this sample translate to the same CDR3. The chain combines TRBV28 with TRBJ1-4, with D perhaps matching TRBD1 (6 bases). This CDR3 has 14 amino acids. V lost 3 bases to trimming and J lost 4 bases, with 9 bases between them. The germline V gene encodes CDR1 MDHEN and CDR2 SYDVKM. The CDR3 region is CASSFRGLNEKLFF. In DNA form, the CDR3 reads TGTGCCAGCAGTTTCCGGGGGCTTAATGAAAAACTGTTTTTT.

The CDR3 DNA is TGTGCCAGCAGCGGGTCTAGCGGTGGGGAGACCCAGTACTTC. It translates to CASSGSSGGETQYF. The chain joins TRBV5-5 to TRBJ2-5; 7 bases line up with TRBD2. The CDR3 sequence is 14 residues long. Germline V gene data show CDR1 as SGHKS and CDR2 as YYEKEE (reference sequence). Trimming took 4 bases from V and 5 from J; bases not matched to a gene: 8.

V gene TRBV7-3 combines with J gene TRBJ1-1; D unclear. The germline V gene encodes CDR1 SGHTA and CDR2 FQGTGA. Trimming shortened V by 3 bases and J by 1 base, and 6 bases separated the two germline ends. The CDR3 runs 13 residues. CDR3 protein: CASSFRRNTEAFF. CDR3 nucleotide sequence: TGTGCCAGCAGCTTCAGGAGGAACACTGAAGCTTTCTTT.

This chain links TRBV4-1 with TRBJ2-6; no clear D. V lost 5 bases to trimming and J lost 0 bases, with 5 bases between them. This CDR3 contains 14 residues. In germline, CDR1 is MGHRA, CDR2 YSYEKL. CDR3 bases: TGCGCCAGCAGCGTCGCCTCTGGGGCCAACGTCCTGACTTTC. This gives the protein CASSVASGANVLTF.

This chain connects TRBV5-1 to TRBJ2-4; perhaps TRBD1 as D (6 bases). The CDR3 contains 16 residues. The germline gives CDR1 SGHRS, CDR2 YFSETQ. Between the trimmed V and J ends, which lost 3 bases and 0 bases, there was a span of 13 bases. The chain's CDR3 is CASSSGQTLAKNIQYF. The CDR3 bases are TGCGCCAGCAGCTCCGGACAGACTCTAGCCAAAAACATTCAGTACTTC.

The rearrangement uses TRBV4-3 and TRBJ2-2, with a tentative D call TRBD1 (6 bases). The V and J ends lost 0 bases and 5 bases respectively, with 19 bases between them. The CDR3 has 18 amino acids. Germline CDR1 and CDR2: LGHNA and YSLEER. The CDR3 DNA follows: TGCGCCAGCAGCCAAGATTTCAGGGGTTCTTTATGGACCGGGGAGCTGTTTTTT. This sequence encodes CASSQDFRGSLWTGELFF.

The rearrangement joins TRBV27 to TRBJ2-3, with 9 bases fitting TRBD1. From germline, CDR1 is MNHEY and CDR2 SMNVEV (reference sequence). V shed 1 base and J 4 bases; nucleotides not matched to a gene: 6. The CDR3 loop spans 16 amino acids. The CDR3 loop reads CASSLYRTGVADTQYF. CDR3 sequence (DNA): TGTGCCAGCAGTTTATATAGGACAGGGGTCGCAGATACGCAGTATTTT.

The V call is TRBV7-6, the J call TRBJ2-7; no reliable D call. The CDR3 has 12 amino acids. The V gene's germline CDR1 is SGHVS and CDR2 FNYEAQ. V gave up 2 bases and J gave up 5 bases, with 7 bases separating them. The CDR3 sequence: CASSLPNNEQYF. DNA for the CDR3: TGTGCCAGCAGCTTACCGAACAACGAGCAGTACTTC. Looking up the rest from reference TRBV7-6 and TRBJ2-7 gives the full variable domain: GAGVSQSPRYKVTKRGQDVALRCDPISGHVSLYWYRQALGQGPEFLTYFNYEAQQDKSGLPNDRFSAERPEGSISTLTIQRTEQRDSAMYRCASSLPNNEQYFGPGTRLTVT.

This clone has only one observation. This sequence joins TRBV19 and TRBJ2-7; the D call may be TRBD1 or TRBD2 (5 bases each). The CDR3 is made up of 15 amino acids. Deletions cut 3 bases from V and 4 bases from J, with 16 bases between. Per germline, CDR1 LNHDA and CDR2 SQIVND (reference sequence). In DNA form, the CDR3 reads TGTGCCAGTAGTATGGACGGCAGAGGGGCATACGAGCAGTACTTC. This translates into CASSMDGRGAYEQYF.

The chain combines TRBV27 with TRBJ2-3, with D perhaps TRBD2 (6 bases). This CDR3 region has 18 residues. Trimming left V 3 bases short and J 1 base short, with 20 bases between. Germline V gene lookup returns CDR1 MNHEY and CDR2 SMNVEV (reference sequence). CDR3 coding DNA: TGTGCCAGCAGTTTTCGGGGGAGAAGGGTTATGGGCACAGATACGCAGTATTTT. This encodes CASSFRGRRVMGTDTQYF.

This sequence joins TRBV7-6 and TRBJ2-7; D is unclear. Germline loops: CDR1 SGHVS, CDR2 FNYEAQ. Between the trimmed V and J ends, which lost 2 bases and 2 bases, there was a span of 10 bases. The CDR3 contains 14 residues. The CDR3 region is CASSLLGRPYEQYF. The CDR3, as DNA: TGTGCCAGCAGCTTACTTGGAAGGCCCTACGAGCAGTACTTC.

The V and J genes are TRBV7-3 and TRBJ2-2; D might be TRBD1 (8 bases). In germline, CDR1 is SGHTA, CDR2 FQGTGA. This CDR3 is 14 amino acids long. V lost 10 bases, J lost 7 bases, and 19 bases lay in between. CDR3 amino acids: CATRASGTGGELFF. CDR3 coding DNA: TGTGCCACCCGGGCCAGCGGGACAGGCGGGGAGCTGTTTTTT.

This clone was picked up one time. This chain joins TRBV7-3 and TRBJ2-2; 11 nucleotides line up with TRBD1. J was trimmed by 2 bases and V by 5 bases; bases with no gene match: 4. This CDR3 is built from 16 residues. CDR1 is SGHTA and CDR2 is FQGTGA in the germline V gene. Here the CDR3 reads CASSGQGALNTGELFF. The CDR3, as DNA: TGTGCCAGCAGCGGACAGGGGGCGCTCAACACCGGGGAGCTGTTTTTT.

This clone has a handful of counts. The gene calls are TRBV30 and TRBJ1-5; possible D gene TRBD1, 6 bases. The V gene lost 2 bases and the J gene lost 6 bases, with 14 bases spanning the gap. This CDR3 comprises 14 residues. CDR1 GTSNPN and CDR2 SVGIG come from the germline V gene (reference sequence). The CDR3 coding sequence is TGTGCCTGGAGTATTGGGGGGGCAAGTCAGCCCCAGCATTTT. Translated: CAWSIGGASQPQHF.

The genes are TRBV28 and TRBJ1-2, with D possibly TRBD1 on 5 matching bases. The CDR3 has 15 amino acids. The ends were cut back, 6 bases at V and 4 bases at J, with 18 bases in the middle. In germline, CDR1 is MDHEN, CDR2 SYDVKM. The CDR3 here is CASRRPSLGAYGYTF. CDR3 DNA: TGTGCCAGCAGACGACCCTCCCTAGGGGCCTATGGCTACACCTTC.

For this clone: This sample includes further DNA sequences coding for the same CDR3. CDR3 amino acids: CASSLAGLETQYF. The CDR3 nucleotides are TGCGCCAGCAGCTTGGCCGGTCTAGAGACCCAGTACTTC. The chain couples TRBV5-1 to TRBJ2-5, with D unresolved. CDR1 and CDR2 from the germline V gene are SGHRS and YFSETQ. The length of the CDR3 is 13 residues. V lost 0 bases, J lost 4 bases, and 7 bases lay in between.

CDR3 in amino acids: CASSPPLAGGPDEQFF. CDR3 nucleotide sequence: TGTGCCAGCAGCCCTCCCCTAGCGGGAGGGCCTGATGAGCAGTTCTTC. This chain joins TRBV6-6 and TRBJ2-1; 12 positions agree with TRBD2. Trimming took 6 bases from V and 8 from J; bases not matched to a gene: 11. Germline V gene sequence: CDR1 MNHNY, CDR2 SVGAGI (reference sequence). This CDR3 has 16 amino acids.